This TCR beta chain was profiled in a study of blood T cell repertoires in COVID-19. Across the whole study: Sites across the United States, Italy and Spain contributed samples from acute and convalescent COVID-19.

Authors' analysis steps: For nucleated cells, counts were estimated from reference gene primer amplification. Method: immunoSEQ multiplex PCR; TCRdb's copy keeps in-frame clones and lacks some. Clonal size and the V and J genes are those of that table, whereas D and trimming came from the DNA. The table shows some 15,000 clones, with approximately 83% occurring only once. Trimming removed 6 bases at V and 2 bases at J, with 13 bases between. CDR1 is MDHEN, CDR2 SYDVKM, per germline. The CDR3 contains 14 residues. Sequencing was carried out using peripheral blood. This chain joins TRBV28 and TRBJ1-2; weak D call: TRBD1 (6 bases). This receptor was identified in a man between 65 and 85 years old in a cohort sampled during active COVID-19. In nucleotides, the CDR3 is TGTGCCAGCAGGACTGCAGGGGTAAACTATGGCTACACCTTC. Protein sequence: CASRTAGVNYGYTF.